These T cell receptor beta chains were read from a single sample in a study of long-term antiretroviral therapy in people with HIV. The assay was immunoSEQ multiplex PCR, and TCRdb's table has in-frame clones only and misses some. The repertoire holds roughly 30,000 clones, with about nine tenths as singletons. The sequencing here drew on unsorted PBMCs, taken 3.1 years after starting antiretroviral therapy. The source is a man in his late teens or twenties with HIV. Both conserved end residues are part of each CDR3.

TRBV4-2	15	TRBJ2-7	CASSQDGRGVYEQYF
TRBV25-1	17	TRBJ2-2	CASSLTTSGGVPGELFF
TRBV5-1	14	TRBJ1-1	CASSLSKLNTEAFF
TRBV5-1	14	TRBJ2-3	CASSSGSHTDTQYF
TRBV29-1	14	TRBJ2-1	CSVVHRSTYNEQFF
TRBV6-1	14	TRBJ1-1	CASSEAGRGTEAFF
TRBV5-6	12	TRBJ2-4	CASSSTLNIQYF
TRBV7-9	15	TRBJ2-1	CASTGRNSPHNEQFF
TRBV19	15	TRBJ2-3	CASSMVGGTTDTQYF
TRBV19	13	TRBJ2-7	CASRPRQGPEQYF
TRBV6-5	12	TRBJ2-1	CASSYPPVEQFF
TRBV2	12	TRBJ1-1	CATGTGGTEAFF
TRBV27	13	TRBJ1-5	CASSLWVDQPQHF
TRBV5-4	15	TRBJ2-7	CASSYIGGPGYEQYF
TRBV9	15	TRBJ1-1	CASSVVTPRNTEAFF
TRBV9	14	TRBJ2-7	CASSAGTSGYEQYF
TRBV4-3	14	TRBJ2-7	CASSQDGEVNEQYF
TRBV7-9	15	TRBJ2-7	CASSLDDGGIYEQYF
TRBV19	14	TRBJ2-1	CASSQTSGANEQFF
TRBV12-2	14	TRBJ1-2	CASRLAPPLGGYTF
TRBV4-2	16	TRBJ2-1	CASSLSRDRGWGEQFF
TRBV19	17	TRBJ1-2	CASRLYGGPDTNYGYTF
TRBV10-3	17	TRBJ2-1	CAISESGDSARRREQFF
TRBV27	16	TRBJ1-3	CASSFLSEHPGNTIYF
TRBV19	15	TRBJ2-3	CASSRPPPNTDTQYF
TRBV5-4	13	TRBJ2-5	CASSGDSQETQYF
TRBV21-1	13	TRBJ2-1	CASSSIGHDEQFF
TRBV11-2	13	TRBJ1-3	CASSLPLRNTIYF
TRBV6-6	16	TRBJ1-2	CASSYIGGGANYGYTF
TRBV4-3	14	TRBJ1-4	CASSQNPIGEKLFF
TRBV27	16	TRBJ2-2	CASSVLAGGWTGELFF
TRBV30	14	TRBJ2-1	CAWSVSGEGNEQFF
TRBV10-3	12	TRBJ2-1	CAIREGDNEQFF
TRBV2	16	TRBJ2-5	CASSRASGEYQETQYF
TRBV5-1	14	TRBJ2-3	CASSLSGAGDTQYF
TRBV5-6	14	TRBJ2-7	CASSLLLKGAEQYF
TRBV6-5	12	TRBJ1-2	CASSGANYGYTF
TRBV10-3	16	TRBJ1-5	CAISEFRQGPNQPQHF
TRBV7-6	13	TRBJ2-5	CASSPGEGETQYF
TRBV29-1	17	TRBJ2-3	CSVEGGLAGPPTDTQYF
TRBV27	15	TRBJ1-1	CASSPTVRSDTEAFF